Included here is one TCR beta chain sequence, with context. Its antigen is unidentified. The assay was immunoSEQ multiplex PCR, and TCRdb's table has in-frame clones only and misses some. Altogether 13,000 to 15,000 clones are present, 80% to 90% being singletons, with the ten largest covering 6.5% to 8.5%. The record originates from a study of OX40 agonist ivuxolimab in advanced cancers. Study-wide results and limits: Also showing low normalized T-cell clonal expansion were some of the nonresponders. In the expanded peripheral T cells, antigen specificity was never determined. At 0.1 to 3.0 mg/kg, clonal expansion of CD4+ and CD8+ blood T cells had occurred by week 6.

CDR3 length: 13 amino acids. Trimming shortened V by 4 bases and J by 7 bases, and 13 bases separated the two germline ends. Germline V CDR1 and CDR2: GTSNPN, SVGIG (reference sequence). The rearrangement links TRBV30 to TRBJ1-4; D uncertain. The sequence came from an adult with an advanced solid tumor such as melanoma, head and neck, liver or kidney cancer. Sequencing was performed on CD4+ or CD8+ T cells sorted from blood, taken in a trial of the OX40 agonist ivuxolimab. The CDR3 bases are TGTGCCTGGAACCCCGTTAAGTCTGAAAAACTGTTTTTT. Amino acids: CAWNPVKSEKLFF.